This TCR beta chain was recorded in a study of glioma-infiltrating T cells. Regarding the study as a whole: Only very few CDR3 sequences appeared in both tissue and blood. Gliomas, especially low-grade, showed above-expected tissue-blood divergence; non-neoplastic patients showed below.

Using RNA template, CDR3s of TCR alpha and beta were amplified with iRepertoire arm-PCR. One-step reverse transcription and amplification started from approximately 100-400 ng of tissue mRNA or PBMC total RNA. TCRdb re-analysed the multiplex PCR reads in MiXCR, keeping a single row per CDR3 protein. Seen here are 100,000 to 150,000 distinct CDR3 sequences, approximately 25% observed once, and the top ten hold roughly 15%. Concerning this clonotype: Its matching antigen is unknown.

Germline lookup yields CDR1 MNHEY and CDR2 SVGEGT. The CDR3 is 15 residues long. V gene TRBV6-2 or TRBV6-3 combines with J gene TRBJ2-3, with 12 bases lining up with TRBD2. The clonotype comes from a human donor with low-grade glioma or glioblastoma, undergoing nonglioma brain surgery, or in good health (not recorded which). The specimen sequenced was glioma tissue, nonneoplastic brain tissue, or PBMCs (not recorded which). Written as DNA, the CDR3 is TGTGCAAGCCAACGACTAGCGGGAGTGAAAGATACGCAGTATTTT. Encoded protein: CASQRLAGVKDTQYF.